This T cell receptor beta chain originates from a study of read filtering for tumor transcriptome and immune sequencing. The wider study: DNase treatment preceded whole-transcriptome library preparation. Study-wide points: Even smaller IR-seq throughput identified most shared clonotypes. Dropping single-read clonotypes raised IR-seq and RNA-seq shared-clonotype correlation.

The CDR3 length is 14 residues. The germline gives CDR1 LGHDT, CDR2 YNNKEL (reference sequence). Trimming removed 8 bases from V and 2 bases from J, with 12 bases in between. This clonotype was picked up many times. As yet, its antigen is unknown. From approximately 400 ng of RNA, a library with molecular barcoded alpha/delta and beta/gamma adaptors was made. MiXCR was run by TCRdb on the reads, yielding one entry per CDR3 protein. The sample contains about 63,000 distinct CDR3 sequences, approximately 15% of which appear only once. The chain couples TRBV3-1 to TRBJ1-4; D possibly corresponds to TRBD1 (6 bases). This TCR came from a donor aged 40 or older with multiple myeloma. Sequenced: a population of CD138-negative cells sorted from bone marrow. CDR3 sequence reads: CASGRGSTNEKLFF. CDR3 nucleotide sequence: TGTGCCAGCGGCAGGGGAAGCACTAATGAAAAACTGTTTTTT. The full variable domain, rest sourced from reference TRBV3-1 and TRBJ1-4, is DTAVSQTPKYLVTQMGNDKSIKCEQNLGHDTMYWYKQDSKKFLKIMFSYNNKELIINETVPNRFSPKSPDKAHLNLHINSLELGDSAVYFCASGRGSTNEKLFFGSGTQLSVL.